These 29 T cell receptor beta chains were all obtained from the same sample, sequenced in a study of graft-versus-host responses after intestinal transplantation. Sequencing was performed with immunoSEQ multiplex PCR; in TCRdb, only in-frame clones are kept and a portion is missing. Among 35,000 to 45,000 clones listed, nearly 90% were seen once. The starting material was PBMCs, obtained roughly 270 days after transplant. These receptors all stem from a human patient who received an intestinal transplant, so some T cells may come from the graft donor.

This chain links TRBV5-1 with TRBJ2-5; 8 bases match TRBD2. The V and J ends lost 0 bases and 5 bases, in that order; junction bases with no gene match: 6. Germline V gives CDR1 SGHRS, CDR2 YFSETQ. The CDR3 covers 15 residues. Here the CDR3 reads CASSLGTSNGETQYF. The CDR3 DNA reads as TGCGCCAGCAGCTTGGGGACTAGCAATGGGGAGACCCAGTACTTC.

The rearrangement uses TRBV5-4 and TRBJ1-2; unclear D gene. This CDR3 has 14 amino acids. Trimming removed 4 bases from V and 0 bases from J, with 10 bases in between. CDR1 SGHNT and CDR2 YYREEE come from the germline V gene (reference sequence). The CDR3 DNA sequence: TGTGCCAGCAGCCCCTCTACTCCTAACTATGGCTACACCTTC. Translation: CASSPSTPNYGYTF.

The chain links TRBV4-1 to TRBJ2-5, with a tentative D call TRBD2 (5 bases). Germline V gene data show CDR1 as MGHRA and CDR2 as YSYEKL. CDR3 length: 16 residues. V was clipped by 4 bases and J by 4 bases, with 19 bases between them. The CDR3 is CASSRQPGTIIETQYF. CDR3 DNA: TGCGCCAGCAGCCGACAACCGGGAACCATAATAGAGACCCAGTACTTC.

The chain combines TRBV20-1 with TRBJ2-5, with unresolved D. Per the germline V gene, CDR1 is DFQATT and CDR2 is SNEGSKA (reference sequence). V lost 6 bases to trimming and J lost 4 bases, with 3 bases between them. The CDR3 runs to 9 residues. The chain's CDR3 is CSAGETQYF. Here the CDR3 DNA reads TGCAGTGCCGGAGAGACCCAGTACTTC.

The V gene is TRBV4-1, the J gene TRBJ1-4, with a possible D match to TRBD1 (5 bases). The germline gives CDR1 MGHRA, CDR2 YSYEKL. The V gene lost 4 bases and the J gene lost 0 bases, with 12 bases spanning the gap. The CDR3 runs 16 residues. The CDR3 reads CASSLPSGATNEKLFF. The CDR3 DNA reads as TGCGCCAGCAGCCTGCCCTCGGGGGCAACTAATGAAAAACTGTTTTTT.

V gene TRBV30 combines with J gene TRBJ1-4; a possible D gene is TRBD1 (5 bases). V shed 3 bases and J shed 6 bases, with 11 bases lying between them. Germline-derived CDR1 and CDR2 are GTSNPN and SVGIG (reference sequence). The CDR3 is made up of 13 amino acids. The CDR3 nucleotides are TGTGCCTGGAGAGGGGAAGGTGATGAAAAACTGTTTTTT. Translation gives CAWRGEGDEKLFF.

The CDR3 region has the DNA TGTGCCAGCAGTTACACCCCGGACAATCCCAATGAGCAGTTCTTC. This gives the protein CASSYTPDNPNEQFF. The V gene is TRBV6-6, the J gene TRBJ2-1; the D gene is possibly TRBD1 (5 bases). Trimming shortened V by 2 bases and J by 6 bases, and 14 bases separated the two germline ends. This CDR3 spans 15 amino acids. Germline loops: CDR1 MNHNY, CDR2 SVGAGI (reference sequence).

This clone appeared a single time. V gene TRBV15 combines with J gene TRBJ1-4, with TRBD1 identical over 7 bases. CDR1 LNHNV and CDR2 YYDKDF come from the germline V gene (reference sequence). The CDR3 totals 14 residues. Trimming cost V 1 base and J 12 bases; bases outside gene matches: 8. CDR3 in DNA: TGTGCCACCAGCAGAGCAGGGGGACCGGAGGAACTGTTTTTT. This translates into CATSRAGGPEELFF. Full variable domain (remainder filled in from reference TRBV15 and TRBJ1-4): DAMVIQNPRYQVTQFGKPVTLSCSQTLNHNVMYWYQQKSSQAPKLLFHYYDKDFNNEADTPDNFQSRRPNTSFCFLDIRSPGLGDTAMYLCATSRAGGPEELFFGSGTQLSVL.

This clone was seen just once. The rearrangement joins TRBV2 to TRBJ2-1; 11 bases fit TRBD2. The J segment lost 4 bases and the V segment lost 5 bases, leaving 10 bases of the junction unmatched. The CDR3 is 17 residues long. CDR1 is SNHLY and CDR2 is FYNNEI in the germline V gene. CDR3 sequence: CASSLTSGGYPYNEQFF. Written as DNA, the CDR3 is TGTGCCAGCAGTTTAACTAGCGGGGGCTATCCGTACAATGAGCAGTTCTTC.

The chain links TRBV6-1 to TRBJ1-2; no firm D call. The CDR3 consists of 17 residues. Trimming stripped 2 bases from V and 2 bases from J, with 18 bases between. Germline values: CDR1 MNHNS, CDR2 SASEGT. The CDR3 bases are TGTGCCAGCAGTGAAACCGGACGTTTACAGTGGAACTATGGCTACACCTTC. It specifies CASSETGRLQWNYGYTF.

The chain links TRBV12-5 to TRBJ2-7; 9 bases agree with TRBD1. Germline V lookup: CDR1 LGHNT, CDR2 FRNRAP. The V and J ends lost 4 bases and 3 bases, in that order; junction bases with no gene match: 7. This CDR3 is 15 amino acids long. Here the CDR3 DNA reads TGTGCTAGTGGTTCATCCGGGACAGGGAACTACGAGCAGTACTTC. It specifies CASGSSGTGNYEQYF.

CDR3 loop: CASSLEGSGMNTEAFF. The CDR3 region has the DNA TGTGCCAGCAGCTTGGAGGGATCAGGTATGAACACTGAAGCTTTCTTT. This sequence joins TRBV5-5 and TRBJ1-1; no reliable D call. Trimming left V 0 bases short and J 0 bases short, with 12 bases between. Germline CDR1 SGHKS, CDR2 YYEKEE (reference sequence). CDR3 length equals 16 residues.

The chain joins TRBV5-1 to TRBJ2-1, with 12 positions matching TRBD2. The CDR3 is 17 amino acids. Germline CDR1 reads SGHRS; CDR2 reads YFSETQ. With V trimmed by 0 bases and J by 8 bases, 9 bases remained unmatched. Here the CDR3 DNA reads TGCGCCAGCAGCTTGGAAGCCTGGCTAGCGGGGGGGCATGAGCAGTTCTTC. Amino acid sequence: CASSLEAWLAGGHEQFF.

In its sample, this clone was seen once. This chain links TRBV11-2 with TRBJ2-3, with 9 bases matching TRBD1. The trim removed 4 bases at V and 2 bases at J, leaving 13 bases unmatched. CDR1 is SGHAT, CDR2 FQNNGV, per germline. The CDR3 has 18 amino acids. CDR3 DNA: TGTGCCAGCAGCTCCCTGGACGAGACAGGGGGAATCACAGATACGCAGTATTTT. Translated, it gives CASSSLDETGGITDTQYF.

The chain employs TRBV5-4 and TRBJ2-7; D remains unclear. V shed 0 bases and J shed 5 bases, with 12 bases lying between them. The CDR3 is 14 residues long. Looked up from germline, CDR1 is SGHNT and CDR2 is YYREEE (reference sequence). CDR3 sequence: CASSLAPGTHEQYF. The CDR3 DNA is TGTGCCAGCAGCTTGGCTCCGGGCACGCACGAGCAGTACTTC.

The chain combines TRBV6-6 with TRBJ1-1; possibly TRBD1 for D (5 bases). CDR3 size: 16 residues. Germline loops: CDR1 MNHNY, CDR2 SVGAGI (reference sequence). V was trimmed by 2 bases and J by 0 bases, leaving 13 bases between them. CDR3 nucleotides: TGTGCCAGCAGTTACGGGGGGGTCGGGTTGAACACTGAAGCTTTCTTT. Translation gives CASSYGGVGLNTEAFF.

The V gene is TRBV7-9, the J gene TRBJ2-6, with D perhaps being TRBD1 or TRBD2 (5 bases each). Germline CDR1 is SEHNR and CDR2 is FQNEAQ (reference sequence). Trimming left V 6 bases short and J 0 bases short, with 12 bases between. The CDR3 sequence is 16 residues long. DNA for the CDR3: TGTGCCAGCAGTAGGGGACCTAACTCTGGGGCCAACGTCCTGACTTTC. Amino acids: CASSRGPNSGANVLTF.

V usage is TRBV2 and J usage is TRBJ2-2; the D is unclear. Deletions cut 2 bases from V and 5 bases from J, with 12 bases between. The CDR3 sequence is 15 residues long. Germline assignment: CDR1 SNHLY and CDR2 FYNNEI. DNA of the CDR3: TGTGCCAGCAGTGAAAGTGCCGCTTTTACCGGGGAGCTGTTTTTT. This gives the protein CASSESAAFTGELFF.

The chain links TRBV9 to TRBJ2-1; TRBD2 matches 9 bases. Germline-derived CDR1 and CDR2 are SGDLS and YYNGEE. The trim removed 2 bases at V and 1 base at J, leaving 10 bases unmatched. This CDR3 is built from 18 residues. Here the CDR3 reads CASSVRPLLAGSYNEQFF. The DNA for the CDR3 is TGTGCCAGCAGCGTCCGCCCCCTTCTAGCGGGGTCCTACAATGAGCAGTTCTTC.

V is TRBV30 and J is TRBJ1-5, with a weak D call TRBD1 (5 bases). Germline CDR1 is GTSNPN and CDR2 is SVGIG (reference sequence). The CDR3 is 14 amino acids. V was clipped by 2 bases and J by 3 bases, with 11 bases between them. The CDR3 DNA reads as TGTGCCTGGAGTTATGGGACGGTCAATCAGCCCCAGCATTTT. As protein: CAWSYGTVNQPQHF.

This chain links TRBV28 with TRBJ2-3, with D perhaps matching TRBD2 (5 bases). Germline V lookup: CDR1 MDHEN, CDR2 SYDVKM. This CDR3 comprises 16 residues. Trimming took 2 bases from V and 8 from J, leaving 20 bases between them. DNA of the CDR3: TGTGCCAGCAGTTTAATGGCGGGCCTCAGTCCGGCTACGCAGTATTTT. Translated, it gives CASSLMAGLSPATQYF.

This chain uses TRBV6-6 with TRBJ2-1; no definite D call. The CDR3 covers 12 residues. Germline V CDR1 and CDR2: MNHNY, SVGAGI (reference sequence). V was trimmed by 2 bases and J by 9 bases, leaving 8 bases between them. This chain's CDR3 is CASSYGFVEQFF. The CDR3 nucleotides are TGTGCCAGCAGTTACGGGTTTGTTGAGCAGTTCTTC.

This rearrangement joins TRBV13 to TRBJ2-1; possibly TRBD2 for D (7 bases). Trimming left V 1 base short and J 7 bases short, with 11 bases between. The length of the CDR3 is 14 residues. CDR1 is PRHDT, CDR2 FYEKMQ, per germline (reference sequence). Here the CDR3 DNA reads TGTGCCAGCAGCTTAGTGGGGGGGCCGAATGAGCAGTTCTTC. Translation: CASSLVGGPNEQFF.

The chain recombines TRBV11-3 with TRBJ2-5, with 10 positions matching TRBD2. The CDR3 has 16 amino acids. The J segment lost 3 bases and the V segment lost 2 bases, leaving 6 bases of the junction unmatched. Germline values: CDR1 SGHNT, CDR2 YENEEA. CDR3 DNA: TGTGCCAGCAGCTTATTTTCTAGCGGGGGAGAAGAGACCCAGTACTTC. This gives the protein CASSLFSSGGEETQYF.

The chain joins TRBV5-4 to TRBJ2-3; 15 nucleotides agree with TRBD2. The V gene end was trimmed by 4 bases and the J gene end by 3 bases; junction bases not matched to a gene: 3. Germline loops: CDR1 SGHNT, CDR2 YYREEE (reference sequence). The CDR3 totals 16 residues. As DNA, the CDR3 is TGTGCCAGCAGCCCAGGGACTAGCGGGGGGACAGATACGCAGTATTTT. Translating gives CASSPGTSGGTDTQYF. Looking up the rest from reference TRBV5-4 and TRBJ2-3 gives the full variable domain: ETGVTQSPTHLIKTRGQQVTLRCSSQSGHNTVSWYQQALGQGPQFIFQYYREEENGRGNFPPRFSGLQFPNYSSELNVNALELDDSALYLCASSPGTSGGTDTQYFGPGTRLTVL.

CDR3 coding DNA: TGTGCCAGCAGCTTAGGGCCCGTTGAGCCCCAGCATTTT. This codes for CASSLGPVEPQHF. V and J are TRBV7-2 and TRBJ1-5; D uncertain. V was clipped by 1 base and J by 8 bases, with 9 bases between them. The CDR3 is made up of 13 amino acids. Germline lookup yields CDR1 SGHTA and CDR2 FQGNSA.

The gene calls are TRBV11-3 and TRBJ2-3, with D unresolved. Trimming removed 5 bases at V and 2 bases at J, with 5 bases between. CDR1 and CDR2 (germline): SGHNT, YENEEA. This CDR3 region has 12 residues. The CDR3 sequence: CASSPTTDTQYF. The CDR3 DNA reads TGTGCCAGCAGCCCCACCACAGATACGCAGTATTTT.

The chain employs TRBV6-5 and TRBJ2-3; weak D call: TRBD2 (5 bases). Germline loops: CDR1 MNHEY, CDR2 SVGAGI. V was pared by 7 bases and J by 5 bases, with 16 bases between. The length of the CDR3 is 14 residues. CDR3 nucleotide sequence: TGTGCCAGCAAAAGGGTACTAGTCAAAGATACGCAGTATTTT. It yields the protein CASKRVLVKDTQYF.

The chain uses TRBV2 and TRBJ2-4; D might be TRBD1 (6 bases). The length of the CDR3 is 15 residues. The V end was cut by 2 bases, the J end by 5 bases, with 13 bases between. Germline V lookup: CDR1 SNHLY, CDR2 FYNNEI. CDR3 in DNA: TGTGCCAGCAGTGAACTTACAGGGAGCCAAAACATTCAGTACTTC. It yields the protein CASSELTGSQNIQYF.